Each of the 29 T cell receptor beta chains below was sequenced from the same sample in a study of shared clonotypes between healthy human individuals. The protocol was immunoSEQ multiplex PCR, while the TCRdb copy is restricted to in-frame clones and leaves out a portion. The sample includes more than 550,000 clones, under 95% of them seen just once. Naive CD8 populations comprised CD45RO-negative cells positively selected for CCR7, excluding terminally differentiated effector memory CD45RA+ cells. Sample: naive CD8+ T cells sorted from blood. All receptors come from a man aged 25-40 years in good health.

The V gene is TRBV4-1, the J gene TRBJ2-7; D remains ambiguous. With 0 bases removed from V and 4 bases from J, the gap between germline ends came to 10 bases. This CDR3 region has 14 residues. Germline CDR1 is MGHRA and CDR2 is YSYEKL. The CDR3 spells CASSQESQLYEQYF. In nucleotides, the CDR3 is TGCGCCAGCAGCCAAGAATCGCAGCTATACGAGCAGTACTTC.

This chain connects TRBV7-9 to TRBJ2-1; TRBD2 aligns across 12 bases. The germline V gene encodes CDR1 SEHNR and CDR2 FQNEAQ (reference sequence). The CDR3 runs 18 residues. The ends lost 5 bases at V and 2 bases at J; junction bases unmatched: 10. CDR3 loop: CASSGRTSGKTPYNEQFF. DNA of the CDR3: TGTGCCAGCAGCGGACGGACTAGCGGGAAGACCCCCTACAATGAGCAGTTCTTC. Full variable domain (remainder filled in from reference TRBV7-9 and TRBJ2-1): DTGVSQNPRHKITKRGQNVTFRCDPISEHNRLYWYRQTLGQGPEFLTYFQNEAQLEKSRLLSDRFSAERPKGSFSTLEIQRTEQGDSAMYLCASSGRTSGKTPYNEQFFGPGTRLTVL.

The chain employs TRBV14 and TRBJ2-7, with D perhaps assigned TRBD1 or TRBD2 (5 bases each). V dropped 3 bases and J dropped 1 base, with 10 bases sitting between them. Germline loops: CDR1 SGHDN, CDR2 FVKESK. This CDR3 has 14 residues. CDR3 region: CASSHRDLSYEQYF. For the CDR3, the DNA is TGTGCCAGCAGCCACAGGGACCTTTCCTACGAGCAGTACTTC.

Only one count was recorded for this clone. The chain employs TRBV6-5 and TRBJ2-2, with D unclear. The CDR3 is made up of 15 amino acids. V was trimmed by 0 bases and J by 3 bases, leaving 8 bases between them. Looked up from germline, CDR1 is MNHEY and CDR2 is SVGAGI. For the CDR3, the DNA is TGTGCCAGCAGTTACTCGACGACATACACCGGGGAGCTGTTTTTT. Its protein is CASSYSTTYTGELFF.

The chain recombines TRBV7-6 with TRBJ2-1; D is ambiguous. The germline V gene has CDR1 SGHVS and CDR2 FNYEAQ. The CDR3 has 14 residues. V shed 1 base and J shed 5 bases, with 9 bases lying between them. The CDR3 is CASSLGGRDNEQFF. CDR3 sequence (DNA): TGTGCCAGCAGCTTAGGAGGACGTGACAATGAGCAGTTCTTC.

This clone was recorded once. The V gene is TRBV6-5, the J gene TRBJ2-7; 13 bases fit TRBD2. Per germline, CDR1 MNHEY and CDR2 SVGAGI. V shed 0 bases and J 5 bases; nucleotides not matched to a gene: 4. The CDR3 is 16 residues long. The CDR3 protein is CASSYSRLAGGNEQYF. The DNA for the CDR3 is TGTGCCAGCAGTTACTCACGACTAGCGGGAGGCAACGAGCAGTACTTC.

The CDR3 here is CASSASPSGRANEQFF. The CDR3 DNA sequence: TGTGCCAGCAGCGCCTCACCTAGCGGGAGGGCGAATGAGCAGTTCTTC. This chain connects TRBV13 to TRBJ2-1, with 12 bases fitting TRBD2. V dropped 5 bases and J dropped 7; count of bases not matched to a gene: 9. The CDR3 consists of 16 residues. Germline assignment: CDR1 PRHDT and CDR2 FYEKMQ (reference sequence).

The DNA for the CDR3 is TGTGCCAGCAGTGGTCGGAGGCGATATGGCTACACCTTC. The encoded protein is CASSGRRRYGYTF. The V gene is TRBV2, the J gene TRBJ1-2; no firm D call. The CDR3 is made up of 13 amino acids. Germline CDR1 and CDR2: SNHLY and FYNNEI. Trimming took 4 bases from V and 5 from J, leaving 11 bases between them.

This clone was seen just once. The gene calls are TRBV29-1 and TRBJ2-3; D may be TRBD2 (5 bases). Germline CDR1 reads SQVTM; CDR2 reads ANQGSEA. Deletions cut 1 base from V and 1 base from J, with 12 bases between. The CDR3 is 15 residues long. The CDR3 DNA reads as TGCAGCGTTGAAGGCCTAGTCGGGGGCACAGATACGCAGTATTTT. Translating gives CSVEGLVGGTDTQYF.

This clone was counted a single time. Other nucleotide sequences from this sample produce the same CDR3. The chain couples TRBV7-9 to TRBJ2-1, with D uncertain. Per the germline V gene, CDR1 is SEHNR and CDR2 is FQNEAQ (reference sequence). Trimming pared 5 bases from V and 6 bases from J, leaving 11 bases between. The CDR3 spans 13 residues. DNA of the CDR3: TGTGCCAGCAGCCCAGCCGGCCCCAATGAGCAGTTCTTC. Amino acid sequence: CASSPAGPNEQFF.

V and J are TRBV7-6 and TRBJ2-5; no firm D call. This CDR3 region has 15 residues. Germline V gene lookup returns CDR1 SGHVS and CDR2 FNYEAQ. Deletions cut 5 bases from V and 4 bases from J, with 17 bases between. CDR3 nucleotides: TGTGCCAGCAGCAGGGTCCTTTTGGAGTTAGAGACCCAGTACTTC. Protein sequence: CASSRVLLELETQYF.

The chain couples TRBV6-1 to TRBJ1-1; D remains unclear. Germline CDR1 MNHNS, CDR2 SASEGT. The CDR3 is 15 residues long. V shed 0 bases and J shed 0 bases, with 8 bases lying between them. CDR3 nucleotides: TGTGCCAGCAGTGAAGCGTTGGGCCTGAACACTGAAGCTTTCTTT. Amino acid sequence: CASSEALGLNTEAFF.

V usage is TRBV27 and J usage is TRBJ2-2; TRBD1 might be the D (5 bases). This CDR3 has 14 residues. V shed 4 bases and J shed 4 bases, with 10 bases lying between them. CDR1 and CDR2 from the germline V gene are MNHEY and SMNVEV (reference sequence). The CDR3 is CASSWQGGTGELFF. CDR3 DNA sequence: TGTGCCAGCAGTTGGCAGGGTGGCACCGGGGAGCTGTTTTTT.

This chain uses TRBV29-1 with TRBJ2-7; 7 bases fit TRBD1. Germline V lookup: CDR1 SQVTM, CDR2 ANQGSEA. Trimming at V came to 4 bases and at J to 5 bases, leaving 8 bases not matched to a gene. This CDR3 spans 13 amino acids. The CDR3 reads CSVARQGRNEQYF. The CDR3 DNA reads TGCAGCGTTGCTAGACAGGGTCGGAACGAGCAGTACTTC.

The rearrangement uses TRBV27 and TRBJ2-7, with 8 nucleotides matching TRBD1. This CDR3 has 16 amino acids. Germline V lookup: CDR1 MNHEY, CDR2 SMNVEV (reference sequence). Trimming took 0 bases from V and 3 from J; bases not matched to a gene: 7. CDR3 protein: CASSLSSGGGFYEQYF. The CDR3 bases are TGTGCCAGCAGTTTATCATCAGGGGGCGGCTTCTACGAGCAGTACTTC.

The chain has TRBV7-2 and TRBJ2-5; the D gene is possibly TRBD1 (5 bases). Trimming shortened V by 5 bases and J by 0 bases, and 10 bases separated the two germline ends. The CDR3 has 14 residues. In germline, CDR1 is SGHTA, CDR2 FQGNSA. CDR3 region: CASSPWGNQETQYF. CDR3 in DNA: TGTGCCAGCAGCCCTTGGGGCAACCAAGAGACCCAGTACTTC.

V is TRBV29-1 and J is TRBJ1-1; D not resolved. In germline, CDR1 is SQVTM, CDR2 ANQGSEA. V lost 6 bases and J 1 base, leaving 6 bases between the germline ends. The CDR3 spans 11 residues. Here the CDR3 DNA reads TGCAGCGTACACCAGAACACTGAAGCTTTCTTT. Translated: CSVHQNTEAFF.

The V and J genes are TRBV13 and TRBJ1-1, with 9 bases fitting TRBD1. This CDR3 contains 15 residues. Looked up from germline, CDR1 is PRHDT and CDR2 is FYEKMQ (reference sequence). Trimming took 5 bases from V and 6 from J; bases not matched to a gene: 10. CDR3 loop: CASSQGRTGASEAFF. CDR3 in DNA: TGTGCCAGCAGCCAAGGAAGGACAGGGGCTTCTGAAGCTTTCTTT. The full variable domain, with the rest looked up from reference TRBV13 and TRBJ1-1, is AAGVIQSPRHLIKEKRETATLKCYPIPRHDTVYWYQQGPGQDPQFLISFYEKMQSDKGSIPDRFSAQQFSDYHSELNMSSLELGDSALYFCASSQGRTGASEAFFGQGTRLTVV.

The chain links TRBV7-3 to TRBJ1-4; no clear D gene. Between the trimmed V and J ends, which lost 1 base and 0 bases, there was a span of 9 bases. Looked up from germline, CDR1 is SGHTA and CDR2 is FQGTGA. The CDR3 has 16 residues. CDR3 sequence: CASSLNQETTNEKLFF. CDR3 bases: TGTGCCAGCAGCTTAAACCAGGAAACAACTAATGAAAAACTGTTTTTT.

For this clone: Other nucleotide sequences in the sample specify the same CDR3. The chain is built from TRBV6-4 and TRBJ2-1; possibly TRBD1 or TRBD2 for D (5 bases each). CDR1 MRHNA and CDR2 SNTAGT come from the germline V gene. The V gene lost 2 bases and the J gene lost 4 bases, with 12 bases spanning the gap. This CDR3 has 15 amino acids. This CDR3 is CASSDGTGPYNEQFF. CDR3 bases: TGTGCCAGCAGTGACGGGACGGGACCGTACAATGAGCAGTTCTTC.

This clone was seen repeatedly, ten times or more. In DNA, the CDR3 is TGTGCCAGCAGTTTAGCGGGGCAGCCCCAGCATTTT. Its protein is CASSLAGQPQHF. V and J are TRBV27 and TRBJ1-5; D unclear. The CDR3 length is 12 residues. Trimming took 2 bases from V and 7 from J, leaving 6 bases between them. Germline V gives CDR1 MNHEY, CDR2 SMNVEV (reference sequence).

The CDR3 nucleotides are TGTGCCAGCCTAGCGGGAGGGAACGGCCGAGTTGCGCAGTATTTT. Protein: CASLAGGNGRVAQYF. The J gene is TRBJ2-3, the V gene TRBV27; 12 positions match TRBD2. This CDR3 has 15 amino acids. CDR1 is MNHEY and CDR2 is SMNVEV in the germline V gene (reference sequence). V gave up 8 bases and J gave up 10 bases; unmatched junction bases: 13.

The J gene is TRBJ2-7, the V gene TRBV4-3, with no clear D. The V end was cut by 0 bases, the J end by 3 bases, with 9 bases between. Germline-derived CDR1 and CDR2 are LGHNA and YSLEER. The CDR3 length is 14 residues. Written as DNA, the CDR3 is TGCGCCAGCAGCCAAGAGTCCGGAGACTACGAGCAGTACTTC. This sequence encodes CASSQESGDYEQYF.

This clone was seen only a few times. V is TRBV9 and J is TRBJ1-1, with D possibly matching TRBD1 (6 bases). Germline lookup yields CDR1 SGDLS and CDR2 YYNGEE. V lost 0 bases and J 6 bases, leaving 9 bases between the germline ends. The CDR3 sequence is 13 residues long. The DNA of the CDR3 is TGTGCCAGCAGCGTAGGGGGGCCCGCTGAAGCTTTCTTT. Protein: CASSVGGPAEAFF.

V is TRBV7-6 and J is TRBJ2-7, with D perhaps TRBD1 or TRBD2 (6 bases each). V gave up 5 bases and J gave up 4 bases, with 18 bases separating them. Germline CDR1 SGHVS, CDR2 FNYEAQ. The CDR3 sequence is 15 residues long. This chain's CDR3 is CASSQGGGLSYEQYF. CDR3 in DNA: TGTGCCAGCAGCCAAGGGGGAGGATTGAGTTACGAGCAGTACTTC. The full variable domain, completed using reference TRBV7-6 and TRBJ2-7, is GAGVSQSPRYKVTKRGQDVALRCDPISGHVSLYWYRQALGQGPEFLTYFNYEAQQDKSGLPNDRFSAERPEGSISTLTIQRTEQRDSAMYRCASSQGGGLSYEQYFGPGTRLTVT.

The chain is built from TRBV6-5 and TRBJ2-2; D is perhaps TRBD1 or TRBD2 (5 bases each). V was shortened by 4 bases and J by 0 bases, with 12 bases between the two germline ends. Germline CDR1 MNHEY, CDR2 SVGAGI. This CDR3 comprises 16 residues. This CDR3 is CASSSGGFANTGELFF. CDR3 bases: TGTGCCAGCAGTTCTGGGGGATTCGCGAACACCGGGGAGCTGTTTTTT.

J is TRBJ1-1 and V is TRBV27; 9 bases are shared with TRBD1. CDR3 length equals 17 residues. The V gene end was trimmed by 6 bases and the J gene end by 6 bases; junction bases not matched to a gene: 17. Germline V gene sequence: CDR1 MNHEY, CDR2 SMNVEV (reference sequence). In DNA, the CDR3 is TGTGCCAGCAGAAAACCACAGGAAGGGACAGGGTTCTCTGAAGCTTTCTTT. As protein: CASRKPQEGTGFSEAFF.

This chain connects TRBV5-1 to TRBJ1-4; 7 nucleotides align to TRBD1. Germline loops: CDR1 SGHRS, CDR2 YFSETQ. This CDR3 contains 16 residues. Trimming took 0 bases from V and 5 from J; bases not matched to a gene: 7. DNA for the CDR3: TGCGCCAGCAGCTTGGCCTTAGGGACAGAAAATGAAAAACTGTTTTTT. Translating it yields CASSLALGTENEKLFF.

This clone was recorded only once. The V call is TRBV7-9, the J call TRBJ1-2; D gene unclear. This CDR3 spans 16 amino acids. Germline CDR1 SEHNR, CDR2 FQNEAQ (reference sequence). The V and J ends lost 5 bases and 3 bases respectively, with 19 bases between them. CDR3 amino acids: CASSPTVGPVDYGYTF. Here the CDR3 DNA reads TGTGCCAGCAGCCCCACGGTCGGCCCAGTTGACTATGGCTACACCTTC.